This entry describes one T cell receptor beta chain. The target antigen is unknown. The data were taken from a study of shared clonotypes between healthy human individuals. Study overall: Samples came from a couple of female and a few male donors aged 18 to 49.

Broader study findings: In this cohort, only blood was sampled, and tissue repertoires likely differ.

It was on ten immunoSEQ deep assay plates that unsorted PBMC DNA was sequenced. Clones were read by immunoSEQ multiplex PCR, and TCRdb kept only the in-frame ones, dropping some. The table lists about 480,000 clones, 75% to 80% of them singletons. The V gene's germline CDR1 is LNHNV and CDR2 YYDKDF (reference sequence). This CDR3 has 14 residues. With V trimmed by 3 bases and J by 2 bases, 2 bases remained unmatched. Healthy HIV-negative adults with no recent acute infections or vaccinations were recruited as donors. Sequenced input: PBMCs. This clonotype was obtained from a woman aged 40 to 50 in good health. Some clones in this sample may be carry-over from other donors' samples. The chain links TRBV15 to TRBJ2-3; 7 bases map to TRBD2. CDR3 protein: CATSRTSPTDTQYF. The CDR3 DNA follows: TGTGCCACCAGCAGGACTAGCCCCACAGATACGCAGTATTTT.